This T cell receptor (beta chain) originates from a study of cytotoxic CD8 clonotypes in ibrutinib-treated CLL. Findings and caveats of the study: Circulating CD8+ T-cell counts were tracked by baseline clonality, which exceeded that of age-matched healthy donors.

The method was immunoSEQ multiplex PCR; TCRdb's version includes in-frame clones alone and lacks a portion of them. Here the sample spans around 52,000 clones, around 60% being singletons. This clone was detected a few times. Its antigen is not identified. CDR1 is LNHDA, CDR2 SQIVND, per germline (reference sequence). Trimming removed 5 bases from V and 7 bases from J, with 20 bases in between. This CDR3 contains 16 residues. The genes are TRBV19 and TRBJ1-4, with D tentatively TRBD1 (6 bases). This TCR derives from a human donor with chronic lymphocytic leukemia. Sequencing was performed on PBMCs, taken after 24 months of ibrutinib treatment. The chain's CDR3 is CASSPTGSTLFEKLFF. The CDR3 coding sequence is TGTGCCAGTAGTCCCACAGGGTCGACGTTGTTTGAAAAACTGTTTTTT.